These T cell receptor beta chains were read from a single sample in a study of CD8 T cells in Susac syndrome. TCRdb re-called the immunoSEQ multiplex PCR reads with MiXCR, one entry per CDR3 protein. This sample has approximately 100,000 distinct CDR3 sequences, with around 94% found just once. Source material: CD8+ T cells from PBMCs. Every receptor here comes from a human donor with Susac syndrome. CDR3s include the opening cysteine and the closing phenylalanine or tryptophan. Size tells how often a clone was seen (once, few, many) or the class of an expanded clone, and some rows leave it out.

v_gene	j_gene	abundance	CDR3aa
TRBV11-2	TRBJ2-7	once	CASSSGQGQQYF
TRBV29-1	TRBJ1-1	NA	CSVEGATGSPNTEAFF
TRBV4-1	TRBJ2-7	NA	CASSRLGAYEQYF
TRBV20-1	TRBJ1-2	NA	CSAQGQGHGYTF
TRBV11-1	TRBJ2-5	few	CASSQPRGETQYF
TRBV7-9	TRBJ2-3	NA	CATKGGITDTQYF
TRBV7-8	TRBJ2-3	few	CASSKQADTQYF
TRBV2	TRBJ2-5	NA	CASKLETQYF
TRBV3-1	TRBJ2-6	NA	CASSQVGQSQSGANVLTF
TRBV9	TRBJ1-6	NA	CASSEGGRQSPLHF
TRBV7-9	TRBJ2-7	NA	CASSPLGPEQYF
TRBV6-2/TRBV6-3	TRBJ2-7	NA	CASSPQDRGGYEQYF
TRBV20-1	TRBJ1-1	NA	CSARDRGGTEAFF
TRBV6-6	TRBJ2-6	NA	CAGDSGANVLTF
TRBV20-1	TRBJ2-1	NA	CSATRPDNEQFF
TRBV7-6	TRBJ2-1	NA	CASSLEAGYNEQFF
TRBV27	TRBJ2-7	NA	CASSLSSGTYEQYF
TRBV3-1	TRBJ2-6	NA	CASSHRSDGANVLTF
TRBV29-1	TRBJ2-1	NA	CSVENFERGNEQFF
TRBV18	TRBJ2-3	NA	CASSWRDRGTDTQYF
TRBV12-3/TRBV12-4	TRBJ2-7	once	CASSQAGRVREQYF
TRBV9	TRBJ2-4	NA	CASSADSLAKNIQYF
TRBV27	TRBJ1-1	NA	CASRPGGGNTEAFF
TRBV14	TRBJ2-5	NA	CARRLAGRIQETQYF
TRBV5-1	TRBJ2-3	NA	CASRAEAGTDTQYF
TRBV5-1	TRBJ2-3	NA	CASSLGQAYTDTQYF
TRBV3-1	TRBJ2-1	once	CASSPHWGDYNEQFF
TRBV7-9	TRBJ2-1	NA	CASSFPGLADDNEQFF
TRBV9	TRBJ1-4	NA	CASRTGREKLFF
TRBV6-1	TRBJ2-5	NA	CASRPTAGGYQETQYF
TRBV27	TRBJ2-6	NA	CASRPEATASSGANVLTF
TRBV5-1	TRBJ1-1	NA	CASGWGSTTEAFF
TRBV9	TRBJ2-7	NA	CASSVSAGEQYF
TRBV2	TRBJ2-7	NA	CACGTYEQYF
TRBV4-1	TRBJ1-2	NA	CASSPQQGQDYTF
TRBV20-1	TRBJ2-7	NA	CSAREGRNLYEQYF
TRBV29-1	TRBJ1-2	NA	CSAFGGGYGYTF
TRBV4-2	TRBJ2-3	NA	CASSQEPPHMTSGGMDTQYF
TRBV14	TRBJ1-1	NA	CASSPMNTEAFF
TRBV6-5	TRBJ2-5	NA	CASSYSMGTGVQETQYF
TRBV7-9	TRBJ2-7	NA	CASSDDRFSYEQYF
TRBV6-2/TRBV6-3	TRBJ2-7	NA	CASKPLGGQESGEQYF
TRBV2	TRBJ2-7	NA	CASSAPEQYF
TRBV20-1	TRBJ2-1	NA	CSALDISGTGASYNEQFF
TRBV20-1	TRBJ1-4	NA	CSAPSGDNEKLFF
TRBV11-2	TRBJ2-7	NA	CASSLEGAEQYF
TRBV20-1	TRBJ1-2	NA	CSARDRYTNYGYTF
TRBV21-1	TRBJ1-2	once	CASSKTGGNGYTF
TRBV7-8	TRBJ2-3	NA	CAGSGGTDTQYF
TRBV27	TRBJ2-5	NA	CASSPVGFQETQYF
TRBV27	TRBJ2-7	NA	CASSSPGQAAYEQYF
TRBV4-1	TRBJ2-7	NA	CASSQARDKEQYF
TRBV4-3	TRBJ2-1	NA	CASSQRTGVEQFF
TRBV19	TRBJ1-1	NA	CASSLAEGRTEAFF
TRBV7-9	TRBJ2-5	NA	CASRRGGLETQYF
TRBV2	TRBJ2-1	NA	CASQGVLGQFF
TRBV5-4	TRBJ1-6	NA	CASSLGDPSNSPLHF
TRBV20-1	TRBJ2-2	NA	CSVILAGGPLTGELFF